One sample yielded the 11 T cell receptor beta chains listed below, sequenced in a study of T cell responses to AZD1222 COVID-19 vaccine. The protocol was immunoSEQ multiplex PCR, while the TCRdb copy is restricted to in-frame clones and leaves out a portion. The data hold 100,000 to 150,000 clones, with roughly nine tenths observed a single time. Sequenced here: peripheral blood, sampled on day 0 of AZD1222 vaccination. The receptors stem from an adult in good health.

CDR3: CASSKDVTYNSPLHF. CDR3 DNA: TGTGCCAGCAGCAAGGATGTAACCTATAATTCACCCCTCCACTTT. This chain uses TRBV5-6 with TRBJ1-6; D unresolved. This CDR3 spans 15 amino acids. The V and J ends lost 4 bases and 2 bases respectively, with 10 bases between them. The germline V gene has CDR1 SGHDT and CDR2 YYEEEE. Complete variable domain (other parts from reference TRBV5-6 and TRBJ1-6): DAGVTQSPTHLIKTRGQQVTLRCSPKSGHDTVSWYQQALGQGPQFIFQYYEEEERQRGNFPDRFSGHQFPNYSSELNVNALLLGDSALYLCASSKDVTYNSPLHFGNGTRLTVT.

There are a few counts of this clone. The chain has TRBV6-2 or TRBV6-3 and TRBJ2-7; tentatively, D is TRBD1 or TRBD2 (5 bases each). Germline CDR1 MNHEY, CDR2 SVGEGT. The CDR3 totals 14 residues. Trimming pared 3 bases from V and 5 bases from J, leaving 14 bases between. The CDR3 sequence is CASSYGPGTDEQYF. CDR3 bases: TGTGCCAGCAGTTATGGTCCGGGGACCGACGAGCAGTACTTC.

The chain carries TRBV25-1 and TRBJ2-3; D call uncertain. The germline V and J ends were trimmed by 1 base and 4 bases, with 12 bases remaining between them. This CDR3 contains 15 residues. CDR1 is MGHDK, CDR2 SYGVNS, per germline. The chain's CDR3 is CASSESGWMSDTQYF. The CDR3 DNA is TGTGCCAGCAGTGAATCCGGCTGGATGTCAGATACGCAGTATTTT.

J is TRBJ2-1 and V is TRBV5-1; the match to TRBD2 covers 8 bases. V shed 4 bases, J shed 4 bases, and the junction held 7 bases outside the gene matches. Germline CDR1 reads SGHRS; CDR2 reads YFSETQ. CDR3 length: 15 residues. CDR3 bases: TGCGCCAGCAGCCCCGGTAGCGGGGCTTACAATGAGCAGTTCTTC. This sequence encodes CASSPGSGAYNEQFF.

The chain recombines TRBV7-2 with TRBJ1-4, with unresolved D. The germline V gene has CDR1 SGHTA and CDR2 FQGNSA. Trimming took 3 bases from V and 3 from J, leaving 5 bases between them. The CDR3 contains 13 residues. CDR3 in DNA: TGTGCCAGCAGCTTGTTGGCTAATGAAAAACTGTTTTTT. Protein sequence: CASSLLANEKLFF.

The J gene is TRBJ2-1, the V gene TRBV10-3; the match to TRBD2 covers 7 bases. V lost 0 bases to trimming and J lost 5 bases; unmatched junction nucleotides: 10. The CDR3 consists of 17 residues. Germline V gene lookup returns CDR1 ENHRY and CDR2 SYGVKD. In DNA form, the CDR3 reads TGTGCCATCAGTGAGTCTATGGGGAGGGGAAGGCACAATGAGCAGTTCTTC. Protein sequence: CAISESMGRGRHNEQFF.

The chain combines TRBV28 with TRBJ2-7; tentative D call: TRBD1 (5 bases). Germline V gene sequence: CDR1 MDHEN, CDR2 SYDVKM. Trimming left V 2 bases short and J 1 base short, with 6 bases between. This CDR3 contains 13 residues. The CDR3 nucleotides read TGTGCCAGCAGTTTAACAGGATCCTACGAGCAGTACTTC. This codes for CASSLTGSYEQYF.

CDR3 sequence reads: CASLGGDYEQYF. The CDR3, as DNA: TGTGCCAGCCTGGGAGGGGACTACGAGCAGTACTTC. V and J are TRBV12-3 or TRBV12-4 and TRBJ2-7; TRBD2 aligns across 7 bases. CDR3 length equals 12 residues. J was trimmed by 3 bases and V by 8 bases; bases with no gene match: 4.

The chain employs TRBV10-1 and TRBJ2-7; 8 bases map to TRBD2. The CDR3 is made up of 15 amino acids. The germline gives CDR1 WNHNN, CDR2 SYGVQD (reference sequence). V was pared by 8 bases and J by 2 bases, with 11 bases of the junction left unmatched. CDR3: CASRFQRGTPYEQYF. In DNA, the CDR3 is TGCGCCAGCCGCTTCCAGCGGGGGACCCCCTACGAGCAGTACTTC.

DNA for the CDR3: TGCGCCAGCAGCCCACAGGGGAACTATGGCTACACCTTC. This gives the protein CASSPQGNYGYTF. The chain combines TRBV4-1 with TRBJ1-2; 7 bases are shared with TRBD1. The J segment lost 2 bases and the V segment lost 4 bases, leaving 1 base of the junction unmatched. CDR1 MGHRA and CDR2 YSYEKL come from the germline V gene. The CDR3 consists of 13 residues.

V gene TRBV7-2 combines with J gene TRBJ2-3; possibly TRBD1 for D (6 bases). The CDR3 runs 16 residues. V lost 4 bases and J lost 2, with 16 bases in between. In germline, CDR1 is SGHTA, CDR2 FQGNSA. CDR3 residues: CASSSTGRAHTDTQYF. DNA for the CDR3: TGTGCCAGCAGCTCCACAGGGCGGGCCCACACAGATACGCAGTATTTT.